Listed here is a single TCR beta chain. Antigen unknown. The data were taken from a study of cytomegalovirus exposure and HLA in healthy donors. CDR3 size: 12 residues. V lost 11 bases and J lost 5, with 15 bases in between. CDR1 ENHRY and CDR2 SYGVKD come from the germline V gene. Notes on the study in general: Among TCR beta chains, those listed as cytomegalovirus-associated numbered under 200. In a later analysis, HLA-C alleles had the fewest associated TCRs, DRB1 alleles the most. The majority of CMV-associated TCR beta chains were reported as apparently HLA-restricted in a later analysis.

The PCR made use of 60 Vbeta and 13 Jbeta primers. Data came from immunoSEQ multiplex PCR; TCRdb stores just in-frame clones and leaves some out. Among 150,000 to 160,000 clones listed, around 82% were seen once. The V call is TRBV10-3, the J call TRBJ1-1, with D uncertain. What was sequenced was PBMCs. The origin of this receptor is a woman between 50 and 59 years old in good health and CMV-seropositive. The CDR3 reads CAATTGETEAFF. The CDR3 coding sequence is TGTGCCGCCACTACTGGGGAGACTGAAGCTTTCTTT.